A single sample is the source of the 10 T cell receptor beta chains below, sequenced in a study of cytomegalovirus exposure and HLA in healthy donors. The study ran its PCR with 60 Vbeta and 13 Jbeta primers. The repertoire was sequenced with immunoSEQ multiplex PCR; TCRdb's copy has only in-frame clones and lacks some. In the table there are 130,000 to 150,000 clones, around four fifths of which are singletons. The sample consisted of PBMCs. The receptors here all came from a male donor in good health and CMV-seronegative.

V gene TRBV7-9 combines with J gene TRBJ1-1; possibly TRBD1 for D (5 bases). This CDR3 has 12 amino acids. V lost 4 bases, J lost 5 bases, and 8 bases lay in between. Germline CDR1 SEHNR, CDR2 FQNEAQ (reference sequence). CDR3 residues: CASSSTGTEAFF. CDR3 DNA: TGTGCCAGCAGCTCCACAGGTACTGAAGCTTTCTTT. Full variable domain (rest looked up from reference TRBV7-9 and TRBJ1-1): DTGVSQNPRHKITKRGQNVTFRCDPISEHNRLYWYRQTLGQGPEFLTYFQNEAQLEKSRLLSDRFSAERPKGSFSTLEIQRTEQGDSAMYLCASSSTGTEAFFGQGTRLTVV.

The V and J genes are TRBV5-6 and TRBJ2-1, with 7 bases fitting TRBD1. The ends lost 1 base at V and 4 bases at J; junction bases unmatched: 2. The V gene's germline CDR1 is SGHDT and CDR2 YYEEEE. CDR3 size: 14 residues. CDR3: CASSLRQGYNEQFF. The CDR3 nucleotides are TGTGCCAGCAGCTTGAGACAGGGATACAATGAGCAGTTCTTC.

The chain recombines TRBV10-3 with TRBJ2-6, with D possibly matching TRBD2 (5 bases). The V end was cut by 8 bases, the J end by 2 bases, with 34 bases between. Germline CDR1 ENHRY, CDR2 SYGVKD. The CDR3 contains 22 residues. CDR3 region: CAILTRDARRTGVGPGANVLTF. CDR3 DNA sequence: TGTGCCATCCTAACTCGTGACGCCCGACGGACCGGGGTAGGCCCTGGGGCCAACGTCCTGACTTTC.

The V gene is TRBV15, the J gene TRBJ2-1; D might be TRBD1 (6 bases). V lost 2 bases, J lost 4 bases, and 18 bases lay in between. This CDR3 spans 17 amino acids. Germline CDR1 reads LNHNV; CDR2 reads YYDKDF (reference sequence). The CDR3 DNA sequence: TGTGCCACCAGCAGATCTCCTGACAGGAGAGCTTACAATGAGCAGTTCTTC. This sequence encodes CATSRSPDRRAYNEQFF.

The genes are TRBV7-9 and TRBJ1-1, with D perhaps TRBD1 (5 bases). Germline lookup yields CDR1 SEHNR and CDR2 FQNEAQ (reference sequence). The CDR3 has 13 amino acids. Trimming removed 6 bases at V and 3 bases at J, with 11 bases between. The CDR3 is CASSTTRDTEAFF. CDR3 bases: TGTGCCAGCAGTACGACCAGGGACACTGAAGCTTTCTTT.

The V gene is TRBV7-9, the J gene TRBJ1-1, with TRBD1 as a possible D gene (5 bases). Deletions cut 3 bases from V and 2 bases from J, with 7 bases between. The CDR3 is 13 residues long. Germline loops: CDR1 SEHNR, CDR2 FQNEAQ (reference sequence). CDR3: CASSFQGNTEAFF. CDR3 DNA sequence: TGTGCCAGCAGCTTCCAGGGAAACACTGAAGCTTTCTTT. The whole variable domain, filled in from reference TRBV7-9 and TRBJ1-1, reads DTGVSQNPRHKITKRGQNVTFRCDPISEHNRLYWYRQTLGQGPEFLTYFQNEAQLEKSRLLSDRFSAERPKGSFSTLEIQRTEQGDSAMYLCASSFQGNTEAFFGQGTRLTVV.

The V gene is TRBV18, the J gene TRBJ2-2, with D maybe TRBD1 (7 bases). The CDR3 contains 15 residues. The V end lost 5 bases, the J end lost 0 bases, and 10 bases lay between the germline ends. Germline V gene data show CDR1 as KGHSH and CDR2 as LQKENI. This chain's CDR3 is CASSARGANTGELFF. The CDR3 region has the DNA TGTGCCAGCTCAGCCAGGGGGGCGAACACCGGGGAGCTGTTTTTT.

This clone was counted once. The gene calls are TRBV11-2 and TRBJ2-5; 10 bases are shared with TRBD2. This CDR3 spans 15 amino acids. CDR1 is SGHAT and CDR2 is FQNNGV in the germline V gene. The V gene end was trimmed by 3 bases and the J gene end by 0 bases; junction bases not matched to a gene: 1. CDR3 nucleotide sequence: TGTGCCAGCAGCTTTAGCGGGGGGAACCAAGAGACCCAGTACTTC. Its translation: CASSFSGGNQETQYF.

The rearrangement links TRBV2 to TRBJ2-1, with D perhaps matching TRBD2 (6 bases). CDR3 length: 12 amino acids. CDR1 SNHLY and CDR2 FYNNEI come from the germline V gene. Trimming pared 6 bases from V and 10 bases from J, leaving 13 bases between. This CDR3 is CASRGGKREQFF. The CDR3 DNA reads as TGTGCCAGCAGGGGGGGAAAGAGGGAGCAGTTCTTC. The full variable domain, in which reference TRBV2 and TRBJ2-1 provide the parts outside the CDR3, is EPEVTQTPSHQVTQMGQEVILRCVPISNHLYFYWYRQILGQKVEFLVSFYNNEISEKSEIFDDQFSVERPDGSNFTLKIRSTKLEDSAMYFCASRGGKREQFFGPGTRLTVL.

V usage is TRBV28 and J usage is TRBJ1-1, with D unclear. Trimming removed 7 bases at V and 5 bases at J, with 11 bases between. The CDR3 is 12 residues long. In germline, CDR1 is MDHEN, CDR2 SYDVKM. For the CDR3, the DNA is TGTGCCAGCACCCACGGGTTGACTGAAGCTTTCTTT. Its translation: CASTHGLTEAFF.